Listed here are 5 T cell receptor beta chains from one sample, sequenced in a study of control samples from healthy donors and cancer patients. Some clones are missing from TCRdb's copy, which holds only in-frame ones; the method was immunoSEQ multiplex PCR. The sample contains 97,000 or so clones, 90% to 95% of which appear only once. Material for sequencing was blood. The receptors derive from a woman aged 18-29 years in good health.

The rearrangement links TRBV15 to TRBJ2-7; no clear D. Germline lookup yields CDR1 LNHNV and CDR2 YYDKDF (reference sequence). With 0 bases removed from V and 0 bases from J, the gap between germline ends came to 9 bases. The length of the CDR3 is 15 residues. DNA for the CDR3: TGTGCCACCAGCAGAGATCGGCTCAGCTCCTACGAGCAGTACTTC. The encoded protein is CATSRDRLSSYEQYF.

The V gene is TRBV11-3, the J gene TRBJ2-2; no reliable D call. The CDR3 extends over 13 amino acids. Trimming took 7 bases from V and 2 from J, leaving 8 bases between them. The germline gives CDR1 SGHNT, CDR2 YENEEA. CDR3 sequence (DNA): TGTGCCAGCACCGTCTATAACACCGGGGAGCTGTTTTTT. Amino acids: CASTVYNTGELFF.

The V gene is TRBV7-9, the J gene TRBJ1-1; 7 positions match TRBD1. V lost 4 bases, J lost 6 bases, and 5 bases stayed unmatched. Per germline, CDR1 SEHNR and CDR2 FQNEAQ (reference sequence). CDR3 size: 13 residues. As DNA, the CDR3 is TGTGCCAGCAGCTCCCAGGGGGGCGCTGAAGCTTTCTTT. Encoded protein: CASSSQGGAEAFF.

The V and J genes are TRBV10-2 and TRBJ1-6, with TRBD1 as a possible D gene (5 bases). The V and J ends lost 2 bases and 10 bases respectively, with 9 bases between them. The CDR3 loop spans 13 amino acids. The germline CDR1 and CDR2 sequences are WSHSY and SAAADI. For the CDR3, the DNA is TGCGCCAGCAGTGAGCCTGACAGATCACCCCTCCACTTT. Translation gives CASSEPDRSPLHF.

This clone was observed once. The chain employs TRBV4-1 and TRBJ2-7; the D gene could be TRBD1 or TRBD2 (6 bases each). In germline, CDR1 is MGHRA, CDR2 YSYEKL. With 0 bases removed from V and 0 bases from J, the gap between germline ends came to 15 bases. CDR3 size: 17 residues. CDR3 DNA sequence: TGCGCCAGCAGCCAAGATCTTTTGGGGGGCAACTCCTACGAGCAGTACTTC. Protein: CASSQDLLGGNSYEQYF.